The source of this T cell receptor beta chain is a study of beta chain features in type 1 diabetes (dated by TCRdb to 2016 to 2019). For the study in its entirety: Mean age, gender distribution, total cell number and subset yield did not differ between patients and healthy donors. A total of roughly 100,000,000 sorted cells were examined across all samples, and the number of cells per subset was strongly correlated with RNA yield. The study compared the TCRB repertoires of sorted circulating CD4+ T cell subsets in recently diagnosed type 1 diabetes patients with those in matched healthy donors. Regulatory and stem cell-like memory subsets were obtained from only 8 patients and roughly 8 healthy donors, while naive and central memory subsets were obtained from all 28 donors.

The study at large found these results: The naive, central memory and regulatory TCRB repertoires appeared to resemble one another more closely among patients than among healthy donors. At VDJ recombination sites, type 1 diabetes patients had fewer insertions and more deleted nucleotides, which implies abnormalities in thymic rearrangement. Because the HLA sub-analyses included only small numbers of individuals, any influence of HLA type on TCRB rearrangement was left unresolved. Because cDNA was sequenced instead of genomic DNA, highly expressing activated cells could be over-represented, though the groups showed no difference in activation or CD3 levels. In all four CD4+ subsets, TCRB CDR3 length was moderately but significantly shorter in type 1 diabetes patients. Shorter templates might be favored by PCR, yet because patient and control samples were amplified and corrected together, any such skew would affect both groups equally.

V and J are trimmed by 3 bases and 5 bases, and the gene matches miss 12 bases of the junction. Reading from cysteine to phenylalanine, the CDR3 counts 15 amino acids. CDR3 DNA is the only sequence kept; it has 45 bases, read in frame from the first base. The germline V gene (reference sequence) gives CDR1 as GTSNPN and CDR2 as SVGIG. The entire isolated RNA was reverse transcribed using the High Capacity cDNA Reverse Transcription Kit, and thus expressed TCRB transcripts were sequenced. Deep immunoSEQ sequencing was performed on naive, central memory and regulatory T cell samples, with an average of approximately 4 million total reads per sample. Sorted cells were lysed in RLT buffer and RNA was extracted with DNase-treated RNeasy Micro or Mini kits, depending on cell number. Each cell subset was processed on its own to prevent cross-contamination, while patient and healthy donor samples were processed together. The immunoSEQ multiplex PCR was used to amplify TCRB sequences from cDNA, generating 87-bp fragments that spanned the CDR3 region. The amplicons were sequenced using the Illumina HiSeq platform. The original methods were these. Synthetic template baselines were used to correct PCR bias computationally, reads within Hamming distance 2 were collapsed, and singletons that could not be merged were discarded. By aligning reads against IMGT, V, D and J genes, CDR3 length, and insertions or deletions at six rearrangement sites were assigned. Within each subset, clonotype counts were normalized to sorted cell number, and only after that were true diversity and Gini coefficients computed with the tcR R package. The overlap coefficient, calculated on TCRB nucleotide sequences, was used to measure repertoire sharing. TCRdb's version of the immuneACCESS table is confined to in-frame rearrangements and falls short of the full clone set. An unresolved V gene accounts for under half of the shortfall where checked; the remainder is of unknown origin. The DNA gave D and trimming, while V, J and clone size come from that table. The sample yields about 220,000 clones; roughly 11% were counted once. Over 1% of the sample is held by the ten biggest clonotypes.

This clone was seen more than once but under ten times. Its antigen is unknown. The record has no base qualities; no much larger clone is one base away. Each donor gave one peripheral blood draw, roughly 110 mL on average, collected into heparinised tubes. Naive, central memory, regulatory and stem cell-like memory CD4+ T cells were sorted on a BD FACSAria II using a panel including CD45RO, CCR7, CD25, CD127, CD95 and CD27. Purity was above 95% for every sorted population. PBMCs were isolated immediately by Lymphoprep density gradient centrifugation and stained directly without culture. Samples were stained and sorted in pairs, with one healthy donor and one patient per experiment, so that batch effects were minimized.

The sequence was obtained from a man aged 18 to 30 in good health. Sequencing input: central memory CD4+ T cells from blood. The rearranged segments are TRBV30 and TRBJ2-5; 7 junctional bases match TRBD2. The CDR3 in this case is CAWRVRAGTGETQYF. Here is the DNA: TGTGCCTGGAGGGTACGAGCGGGAACCGGGGAGACCCAGTACTTC.